Listed below are T cell receptor beta chains from one sample, sequenced in a study of blood T cells in healthy people across ages. In TCRdb, the 5' RACE reads were re-called with MiXCR into one record per CDR3 protein. The repertoire holds about 800,000 distinct CDR3 sequences, with approximately 25% as singletons. The sample also formed part of further work on T cells of mothers and their children.

The specimen was blood. These receptors all stem from a boy aged 5-17 years in good health. CDR3s include the opening cysteine and the closing phenylalanine or tryptophan. Each record gives: J gene, V gene, clone size, CDR3 protein. Not all rows give a size; the values are once, few, many and, for expanded clones, a class.

>TRBJ2-7|TRBV7-9|many
CASSLGGTYEQYF
>TRBJ2-5|TRBV29-1|few
CSVPGLAGAETQYF
>TRBJ2-7|TRBV12-3/TRBV12-4|few
CASSLALADPSSYEQYF
>TRBJ2-5|TRBV6-5|-
CAIRGETQYF
>TRBJ1-1|TRBV6-5|few
CASSYTTLGTEAFF
>TRBJ2-3|TRBV9|-
CASSVAPSEGGYTQYF
>TRBJ2-2|TRBV6-6|-
CASSQEVMNTGELFF
>TRBJ1-6|TRBV12-3/TRBV12-4|-
CASSPTGYQSPLHF
>TRBJ2-7|TRBV14|few
CASSRTERDPARQYF
>TRBJ2-5|TRBV15|-
CATSRDRQTQYF
>TRBJ2-3|TRBV4-3|few
CASSQVPGATDAQYF
>TRBJ1-4|TRBV5-1|-
CASREGTNEKLFF
>TRBJ1-2|TRBV25-1|-
CASRGQQIYGYAF
>TRBJ2-3|TRBV7-8|-
CASSLEGSAQQYF
>TRBJ2-1|TRBV12-3/TRBV12-4|few
CASSPPGGRDDNEQFF
>TRBJ1-2|TRBV6-6|-
CASSYPQRTPNYGYTF
>TRBJ2-7|TRBV15|few
CATSRGAGGTEQYF
>TRBJ2-1|TRBV4-3|few
CASSQDRTASSYNEQFF
>TRBJ1-6|TRBV27|-
CASREGNSYNSPLHF
>TRBJ2-5|TRBV25-1|few
CASSESGSGGTQYF
>TRBJ1-3|TRBV6-5|-
CASSYSGQHSGNTIYF
>TRBJ2-4|TRBV3-1|-
CASSQDPFGSLAKNIQYF
>TRBJ2-5|TRBV7-2|few
CASSFFFEGLAWEQYF
>TRBJ2-7|TRBV27|few
CASSFGQEQYF
>-|TRBV4-3|-
CASSQGRTNPNEQFF
>TRBJ2-7|TRBV28|-
CASRSPGQISYEQYF
>TRBJ2-1|TRBV6-5|-
CASNRGPGNEQFF
>TRBJ2-5|TRBV29-1|many
CSVDGPQETQYF
>TRBJ2-7|TRBV5-1|-
CASDPTGGHYEQHF
>TRBJ1-2|TRBV28|-
CASRPTGSVNGYTF
>TRBJ2-5|TRBV4-3|-
CASSHPDRGPQETQYF
>-|TRBV28|-
CASSTGTISYEQYF
>TRBJ1-5|TRBV28|-
CASTKNQPQHF
>TRBJ2-4|TRBV28|-
CASSSAPGRADIQYF
>TRBJ2-5|TRBV14|few
CASSQAPIPDRVPGEETQYF
>TRBJ1-1|TRBV6-5|-
CASRTRTGVDTEAFF
>TRBJ2-7|TRBV28|-
CASSSRTSGQYF
>TRBJ2-1|TRBV7-6|few
CASSLADGSGYEQFF
>TRBJ1-2|TRBV7-8|-
CASSLGGTFSGYTF
>TRBJ2-3|TRBV7-8|few
CASSPEPSSTDTQYF
>TRBJ2-2|TRBV5-1|-
CASSSSGGNPNTGELFF
>TRBJ2-1|TRBV25-1|-
CASSGGVAESSYNEQFF